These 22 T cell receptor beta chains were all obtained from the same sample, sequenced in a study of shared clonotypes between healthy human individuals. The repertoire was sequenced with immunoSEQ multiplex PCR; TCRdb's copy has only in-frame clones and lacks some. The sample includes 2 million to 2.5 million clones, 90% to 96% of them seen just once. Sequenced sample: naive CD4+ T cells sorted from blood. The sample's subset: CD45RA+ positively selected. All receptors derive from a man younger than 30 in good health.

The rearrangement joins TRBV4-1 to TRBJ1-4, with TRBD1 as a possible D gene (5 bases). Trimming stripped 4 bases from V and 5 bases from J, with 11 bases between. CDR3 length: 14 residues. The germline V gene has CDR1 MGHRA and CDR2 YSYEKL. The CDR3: CASSLGTLNEKLFF. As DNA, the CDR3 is TGCGCCAGCAGCCTAGGGACCTTAAATGAAAAACTGTTTTTT.

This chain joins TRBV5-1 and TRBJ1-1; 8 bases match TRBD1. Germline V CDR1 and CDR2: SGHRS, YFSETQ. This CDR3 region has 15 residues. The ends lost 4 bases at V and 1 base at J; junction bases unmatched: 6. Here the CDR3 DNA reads TGCGCCAGCAGCAGACGGACAGGGAAGAACACTGAAGCTTTCTTT. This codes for CASSRRTGKNTEAFF. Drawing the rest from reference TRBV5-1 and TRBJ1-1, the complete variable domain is KAGVTQTPRYLIKTRGQQVTLSCSPISGHRSVSWYQQTPGQGLQFLFEYFSETQRNKGNFPGRFSGRQFSNSRSEMNVSTLELGDSALYLCASSRRTGKNTEAFFGQGTRLTVV.

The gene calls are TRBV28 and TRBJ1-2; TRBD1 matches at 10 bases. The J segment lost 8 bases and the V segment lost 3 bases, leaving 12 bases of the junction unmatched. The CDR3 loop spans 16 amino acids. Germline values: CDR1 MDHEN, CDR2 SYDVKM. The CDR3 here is CASSLAPGQGNLGYTF. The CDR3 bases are TGTGCCAGCAGTTTGGCCCCGGGACAGGGGAATTTGGGCTACACCTTC.

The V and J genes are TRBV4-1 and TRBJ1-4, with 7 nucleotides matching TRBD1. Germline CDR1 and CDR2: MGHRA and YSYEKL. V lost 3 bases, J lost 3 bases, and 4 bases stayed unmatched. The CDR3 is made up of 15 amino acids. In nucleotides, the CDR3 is TGCGCCAGCAGCCAGGGACAGTTCTCTAATGAAAAACTGTTTTTT. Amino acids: CASSQGQFSNEKLFF.

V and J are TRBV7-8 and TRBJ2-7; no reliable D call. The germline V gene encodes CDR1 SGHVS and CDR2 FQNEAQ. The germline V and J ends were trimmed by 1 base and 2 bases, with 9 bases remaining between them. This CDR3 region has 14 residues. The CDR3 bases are TGTGCCAGCAGCTTAGGGCAGGCAACCTACGAGCAGTACTTC. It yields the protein CASSLGQATYEQYF.

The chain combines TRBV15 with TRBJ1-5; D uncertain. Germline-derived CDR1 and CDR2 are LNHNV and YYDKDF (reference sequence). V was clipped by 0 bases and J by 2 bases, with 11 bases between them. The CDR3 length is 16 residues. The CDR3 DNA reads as TGTGCCACCAGCAGAGAACAGCCGAGAGGCAATCAGCCCCAGCATTTT. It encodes CATSREQPRGNQPQHF.

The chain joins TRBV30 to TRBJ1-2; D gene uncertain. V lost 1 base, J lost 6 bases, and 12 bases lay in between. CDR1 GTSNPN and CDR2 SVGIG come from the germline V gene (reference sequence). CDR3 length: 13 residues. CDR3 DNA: TGTGCCTGGAGTGCCACTAAGATTGATGGCTACACCTTC. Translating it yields CAWSATKIDGYTF. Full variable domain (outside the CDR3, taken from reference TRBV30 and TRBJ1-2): SQTIHQWPATLVQPVGSPLSLECTVEGTSNPNLYWYRQAAGRGLQLLFYSVGIGQISSEVPQNLSASRPQDRQFILSSKKLLLSDSGFYLCAWSATKIDGYTFGSGTRLTVV.

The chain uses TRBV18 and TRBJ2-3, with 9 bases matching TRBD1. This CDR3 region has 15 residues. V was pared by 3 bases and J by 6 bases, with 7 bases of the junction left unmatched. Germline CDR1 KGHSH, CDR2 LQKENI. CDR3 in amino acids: CASSPRYDRGDTQYF. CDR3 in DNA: TGTGCCAGCTCACCGCGATATGACAGGGGGGATACGCAGTATTTT. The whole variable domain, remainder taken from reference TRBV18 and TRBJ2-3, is NAGVMQNPRHLVRRRGQEARLRCSPMKGHSHVYWYRQLPEEGLKFMVYLQKENIIDESGMPKERFSAEFPKEGPSILRIQQVVRGDSAAYFCASSPRYDRGDTQYFGPGTRLTVL.

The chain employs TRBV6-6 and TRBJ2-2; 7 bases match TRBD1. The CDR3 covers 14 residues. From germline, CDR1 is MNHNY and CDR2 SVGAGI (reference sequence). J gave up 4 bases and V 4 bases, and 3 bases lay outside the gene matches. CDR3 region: CASSLQGSTGELFF. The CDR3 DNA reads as TGTGCCAGCAGTTTACAGGGGAGCACCGGGGAGCTGTTTTTT.

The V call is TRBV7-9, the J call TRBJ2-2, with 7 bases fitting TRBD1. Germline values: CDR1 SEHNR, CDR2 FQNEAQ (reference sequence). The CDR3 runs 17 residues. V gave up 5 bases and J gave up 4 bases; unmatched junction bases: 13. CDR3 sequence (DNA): TGTGCCAGCAGCCCACTCTTGAGGGGACAGTTCACCGGGGAGCTGTTTTTT. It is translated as CASSPLLRGQFTGELFF. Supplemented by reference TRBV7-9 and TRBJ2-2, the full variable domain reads DTGVSQNPRHKITKRGQNVTFRCDPISEHNRLYWYRQTLGQGPEFLTYFQNEAQLEKSRLLSDRFSAERPKGSFSTLEIQRTEQGDSAMYLCASSPLLRGQFTGELFFGEGSRLTVL.

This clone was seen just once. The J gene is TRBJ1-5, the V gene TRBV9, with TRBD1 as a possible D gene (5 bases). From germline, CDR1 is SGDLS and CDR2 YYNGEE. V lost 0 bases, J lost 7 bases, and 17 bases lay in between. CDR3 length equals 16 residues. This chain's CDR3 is CASSVDRRQRRQPQHF. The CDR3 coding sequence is TGTGCCAGCAGCGTAGACAGGAGGCAACGTAGACAGCCCCAGCATTTT.

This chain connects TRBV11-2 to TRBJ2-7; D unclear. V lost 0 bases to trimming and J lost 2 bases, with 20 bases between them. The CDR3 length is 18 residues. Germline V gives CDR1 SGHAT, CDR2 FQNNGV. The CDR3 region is CASSLDNGVNYFPYEQYF. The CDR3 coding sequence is TGTGCCAGCAGCTTAGATAACGGAGTAAATTACTTTCCCTACGAGCAGTACTTC.

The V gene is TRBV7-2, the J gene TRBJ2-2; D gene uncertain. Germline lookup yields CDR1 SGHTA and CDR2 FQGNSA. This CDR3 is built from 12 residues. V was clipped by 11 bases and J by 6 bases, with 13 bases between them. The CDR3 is CAAGWVAGELFF. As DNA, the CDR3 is TGTGCCGCCGGGTGGGTGGCCGGGGAGCTGTTTTTT.

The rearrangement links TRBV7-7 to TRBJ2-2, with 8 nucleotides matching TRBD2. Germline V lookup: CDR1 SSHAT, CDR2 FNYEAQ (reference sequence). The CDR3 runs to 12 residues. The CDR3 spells CATGGAPGELFF. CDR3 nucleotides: TGTGCTACCGGGGGGGCCCCCGGGGAGCTGTTTTTT.

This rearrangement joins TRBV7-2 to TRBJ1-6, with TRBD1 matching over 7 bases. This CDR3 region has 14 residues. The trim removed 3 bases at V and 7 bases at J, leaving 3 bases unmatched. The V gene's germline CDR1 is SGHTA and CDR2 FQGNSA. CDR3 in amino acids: CASSFRDSNSPLHF. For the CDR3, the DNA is TGTGCCAGCAGCTTCCGGGACAGCAATTCACCCCTCCACTTT.

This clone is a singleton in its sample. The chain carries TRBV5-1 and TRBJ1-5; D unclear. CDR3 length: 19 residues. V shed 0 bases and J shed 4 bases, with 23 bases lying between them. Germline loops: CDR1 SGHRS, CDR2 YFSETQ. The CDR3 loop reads CASSLAVWRVRLPNQPQHF. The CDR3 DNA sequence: TGCGCCAGCAGCTTGGCCGTATGGAGGGTCAGACTGCCTAATCAGCCCCAGCATTTT. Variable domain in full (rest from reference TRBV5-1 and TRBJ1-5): KAGVTQTPRYLIKTRGQQVTLSCSPISGHRSVSWYQQTPGQGLQFLFEYFSETQRNKGNFPGRFSGRQFSNSRSEMNVSTLELGDSALYLCASSLAVWRVRLPNQPQHFGDGTRLSIL.

The CDR3 coding sequence is TGTGCCAGCTCTAGGGCCGACAATTCACCCCTCCACTTT. Protein product: CASSRADNSPLHF. This chain links TRBV6-5 with TRBJ1-6; unclear D gene. Per germline, CDR1 MNHEY and CDR2 SVGAGI. The CDR3 totals 13 residues. V shed 8 bases and J shed 7 bases, with 12 bases lying between them.

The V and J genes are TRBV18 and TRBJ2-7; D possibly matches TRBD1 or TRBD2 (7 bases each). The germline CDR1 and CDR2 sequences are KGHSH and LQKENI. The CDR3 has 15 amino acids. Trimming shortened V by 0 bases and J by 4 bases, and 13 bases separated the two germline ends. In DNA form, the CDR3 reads TGTGCCAGCTCACCACCGGCAGGGGGAGGGTACGAGCAGTACTTC. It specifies CASSPPAGGGYEQYF.

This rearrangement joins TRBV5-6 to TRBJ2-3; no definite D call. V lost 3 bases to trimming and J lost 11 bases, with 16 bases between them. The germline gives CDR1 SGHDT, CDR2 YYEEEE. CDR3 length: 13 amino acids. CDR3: CASSSGYTNWQYF. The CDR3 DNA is TGTGCCAGCAGCTCTGGGTATACTAATTGGCAGTATTTT.

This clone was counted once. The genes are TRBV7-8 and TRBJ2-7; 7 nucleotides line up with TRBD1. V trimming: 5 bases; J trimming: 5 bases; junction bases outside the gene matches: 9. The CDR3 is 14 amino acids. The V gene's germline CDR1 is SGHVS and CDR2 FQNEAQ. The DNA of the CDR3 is TGTGCCAGCAGCCAGGACAGGCCCCGGGACGAGCAGTACTTC. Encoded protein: CASSQDRPRDEQYF.

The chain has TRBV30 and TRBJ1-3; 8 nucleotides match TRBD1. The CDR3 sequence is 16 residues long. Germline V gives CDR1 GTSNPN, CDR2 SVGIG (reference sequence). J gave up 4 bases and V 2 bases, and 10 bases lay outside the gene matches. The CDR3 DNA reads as TGTGCCTGGAGTCCTGGGGGACAGGTCCCCGGAAACACCATATATTTT. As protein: CAWSPGGQVPGNTIYF.

CDR3 sequence (DNA): TGTGCCAGCAGCGTAGATCCACAGGGAAACACCGGGGAGCTGTTTTTT. Translation: CASSVDPQGNTGELFF. The chain recombines TRBV9 with TRBJ2-2, with D possibly being TRBD1 (6 bases). Trimming cost V 0 bases and J 2 bases, with 11 bases left between them. Germline V gene data show CDR1 as SGDLS and CDR2 as YYNGEE. This CDR3 is built from 16 residues.